This TCR beta chain was obtained from a study of cytomegalovirus exposure and HLA in healthy donors. Looking at the study overall: In a later analysis, it was reported that the 110 or so validation repertoires had been produced on the same platform as the 690 or so repertoires belonging to the first cohort.

Method: immunoSEQ multiplex PCR; TCRdb's copy keeps in-frame clones and lacks some. The sample includes roughly 150,000 clones, roughly 89% of them seen just once. The CDR3 length is 19 residues. V lost 2 bases and J lost 0; bases outside the gene matches: 11. The V gene's germline CDR1 is LGHNA and CDR2 YNFKEQ. General study points: According to the study, 150 to 200 TCR beta chains were cytomegalovirus-associated.

A remark on this clone: Its antigen is not known.

The chain combines TRBV4-2 with TRBJ2-3, with TRBD2 matching over 10 bases. The sequenced material came from PBMCs. The receptor comes from a woman younger than 35 in good health and CMV-seropositive. The CDR3: CASSQPGLAGDLSTDTQYF. In DNA form, the CDR3 reads TGTGCCAGCAGCCAACCCGGGCTAGCGGGAGATTTAAGCACAGATACGCAGTATTTT.